The following is a T cell receptor (beta chain) sequence with its context. This sample is drawn from a study of CD8 T cells in Susac syndrome. The V end was cut by 2 bases, the J end by 4 bases, with 12 bases between. The CDR3 extends over 14 amino acids. Germline V lookup: CDR1 GTSNPN, CDR2 SVGIG (reference sequence). The T cells that were sequenced for TCR beta were CD8+ and CD4+ cells from blood. The multiple sclerosis controls consisted of treatment-naive patients with relapsing-remitting disease, either stable or active. An input of roughly 0.5 to 1 ug of RNA was subjected to reverse transcription using random hexamers. From the immunoSEQ multiplex PCR reads, TCRdb called clonotypes with MiXCR, one entry per CDR3 protein. The sample has approximately 180,000 distinct CDR3 sequences; approximately 95% are singletons.

Sequenced sample: CD4+ T cells from PBMCs. This clonotype was sampled from a human donor with multiple sclerosis. The chain combines TRBV30 with TRBJ2-1; D is unclear. DNA of the CDR3: TGTGCCTGGAGTCCCCCGCAATATTACAATGAGCAGTTCTTC. Protein sequence: CAWSPPQYYNEQFF. The whole variable domain, filled in from reference TRBV30 and TRBJ2-1, reads SQTIHQWPATLVQPVGSPLSLECTVEGTSNPNLYWYRQAAGRGLQLLFYSVGIGQISSEVPQNLSASRPQDRQFILSSKKLLLSDSGFYLCAWSPPQYYNEQFFGPGTRLTVL.